One and the same sample provided the 18 T cell receptor beta chains below, sequenced in a study of blood T cell repertoires in COVID-19. Sequencing used immunoSEQ multiplex PCR; TCRdb keeps in-frame clones, though not all of them. The table has 240,000 or so clones, 85% to 90% seen once. Sequencing input: PBMCs or T cells enriched from blood (not recorded which). These receptors all stem from a man aged 40-49 years who had recovered from COVID-19.

The chain uses TRBV10-1 and TRBJ1-2, with 7 bases fitting TRBD1. Germline loops: CDR1 WNHNN, CDR2 SYGVQD (reference sequence). The CDR3 runs to 14 residues. The V segment lost 10 bases and the J segment 8 bases; nucleotides outside the gene matches: 16. The CDR3 region is CATNNRGIWRGYTF. In DNA, the CDR3 is TGCGCCACCAATAACAGGGGAATCTGGCGGGGCTACACCTTC.

This chain joins TRBV5-1 and TRBJ2-7; 8 bases map to TRBD1. Germline V gene sequence: CDR1 SGHRS, CDR2 YFSETQ. V was clipped by 5 bases and J by 3 bases; unmatched bases: 7. CDR3 length equals 14 residues. The CDR3 nucleotides read TGCGCCAGCAGGGACAGGGTTCACCTCTACGAGCAGTACTTC. Its protein product is CASRDRVHLYEQYF.

The chain uses TRBV2 and TRBJ2-6, with D possibly matching TRBD2 (5 bases). The CDR3 runs 16 residues. V was cut by 5 bases and J by 1 base, with 12 bases left in between. Germline lookup yields CDR1 SNHLY and CDR2 FYNNEI. Here the CDR3 reads CASSFDGGSGANVLTF. CDR3 sequence (DNA): TGTGCCAGCAGTTTTGACGGAGGATCTGGGGCCAACGTCCTGACTTTC.

CDR3 DNA sequence: TGTGCCAGCCGTAAAAATCTGGGACAGGGCAATGAGCAGTTCTTC. Protein product: CASRKNLGQGNEQFF. The V gene is TRBV2, the J gene TRBJ2-1; 9 bases map to TRBD1. The germline V gene encodes CDR1 SNHLY and CDR2 FYNNEI. This CDR3 is 15 amino acids long. Trimming removed 8 bases from V and 6 bases from J; junction bases left unmatched: 11.

This sequence joins TRBV7-2 and TRBJ2-3, with 7 bases matching TRBD2. V gave up 7 bases and J gave up 5 bases; unmatched junction bases: 6. CDR3 length: 13 residues. Germline CDR1 reads SGHTA; CDR2 reads FQGNSA. The CDR3 DNA follows: TGTGCCAGCAAACGTATAGCGGGAGATACGCAGTATTTT. Amino acids: CASKRIAGDTQYF. Using reference TRBV7-2 and TRBJ2-3 for the parts outside the CDR3, the full variable domain is GAGVSQSPSNKVTEKGKDVELRCDPISGHTALYWYRQSLGQGLEFLIYFQGNSAPDKSGLPSDRFSAERTGGSVSTLTIQRTQQEDSAVYLCASKRIAGDTQYFGPGTRLTVL.

The chain couples TRBV12-3 or TRBV12-4 to TRBJ2-5, with 7 bases matching TRBD1. The CDR3 extends over 13 amino acids. After removal of 6 bases from V and 2 bases from J, the junction contained 3 bases not matched to a gene. The CDR3 loop reads CASRSGQQETQYF. CDR3 coding DNA: TGTGCCAGCAGGTCGGGACAGCAAGAGACCCAGTACTTC.

V usage is TRBV11-3 and J usage is TRBJ2-5; D may be TRBD2 (6 bases). The germline V gene encodes CDR1 SGHNT and CDR2 YENEEA. V lost 5 bases and J lost 7, with 17 bases in between. This CDR3 spans 14 amino acids. This CDR3 reads CASSTSPGEGTQYF. CDR3 coding DNA: TGTGCCAGCAGCACGAGCCCGGGAGAGGGGACCCAGTACTTC.

The rearrangement joins TRBV19 to TRBJ1-5; the match to TRBD1 covers 11 bases. This CDR3 spans 15 amino acids. J gave up 3 bases and V 3 bases, and 1 base lay outside the gene matches. Germline CDR1 LNHDA, CDR2 SQIVND (reference sequence). The CDR3 sequence is CASSMDRGPNQPQHF. As DNA, the CDR3 is TGTGCCAGTAGTATGGACAGGGGGCCCAATCAGCCCCAGCATTTT.

The CDR3 reads CASRGLAEETQYF. The CDR3 bases are TGTGCCAGCAGAGGACTAGCGGAAGAGACCCAGTACTTC. This chain links TRBV14 with TRBJ2-5, with 10 positions matching TRBD2. The germline CDR1 and CDR2 sequences are SGHDN and FVKESK. The trim removed 6 bases at V and 3 bases at J, leaving 1 base unmatched. The CDR3 is 13 residues long. The full variable domain, in which reference TRBV14 and TRBJ2-5 provide the parts outside the CDR3, is EAGVTQFPSHSVIEKGQTVTLRCDPISGHDNLYWYRRVMGKEIKFLLHFVKESKQDESGMPNNRFLAERTGGTYSTLKVQPAELEDSGVYFCASRGLAEETQYFGPGTRLLVL.

This chain connects TRBV19 to TRBJ1-6; 7 bases agree with TRBD1. J gave up 4 bases and V 5 bases, and 14 bases lay outside the gene matches. Germline assignment: CDR1 LNHDA and CDR2 SQIVND (reference sequence). The CDR3 loop spans 18 amino acids. The CDR3 bases are TGTGCCAGTAGTCGGAGCTTCGGGGACAGCACTTATAATTCACCCCTCCACTTT. Translated: CASSRSFGDSTYNSPLHF.

The chain recombines TRBV5-4 with TRBJ2-3; D not certain. V was cut by 0 bases and J by 2 bases, with 16 bases left in between. The V gene's germline CDR1 is SGHNT and CDR2 YYREEE (reference sequence). There are 17 residues in the CDR3. CDR3 region: CASSLDHWSASTDTQYF. The CDR3, as DNA: TGTGCCAGCAGCTTGGATCACTGGAGCGCGTCCACAGATACGCAGTATTTT.

This chain connects TRBV7-6 to TRBJ2-7; 12 bases are shared with TRBD2. CDR3 length: 16 amino acids. V was clipped by 0 bases and J by 2 bases; unmatched bases: 2. CDR1 SGHVS and CDR2 FNYEAQ come from the germline V gene. DNA of the CDR3: TGTGCCAGCAGCTTAGCCCCTAGCGGGAGGGCCTACGAGCAGTACTTC. It translates to CASSLAPSGRAYEQYF.

The chain is built from TRBV7-9 and TRBJ2-1; 8 bases are shared with TRBD1. With V trimmed by 6 bases and J by 8 bases, 6 bases remained unmatched. Germline V gene sequence: CDR1 SEHNR, CDR2 FQNEAQ (reference sequence). The CDR3 is made up of 13 amino acids. The CDR3 bases are TGTGCCAGCAGGACTTCAGGGGGCGATGAGCAGTTCTTC. The encoded protein is CASRTSGGDEQFF.

The V and J genes are TRBV28 and TRBJ2-5; D gene unclear. The germline V gene has CDR1 MDHEN and CDR2 SYDVKM. This CDR3 is built from 14 residues. The V and J ends lost 2 bases and 0 bases respectively, with 7 bases between them. The CDR3 reads CASSLGQNQETQYF. The CDR3 nucleotides are TGTGCCAGCAGTTTAGGGCAAAACCAAGAGACCCAGTACTTC. Combining the CDR3 with reference TRBV28 and TRBJ2-5 gives the whole variable domain DVKVTQSSRYLVKRTGEKVFLECVQDMDHENMFWYRQDPGLGLRLIYFSYDVKMKEKGDIPEGYSVSREKKERFSLILESASTNQTSMYLCASSLGQNQETQYFGPGTRLLVL.

The chain is built from TRBV25-1 and TRBJ2-1; perhaps TRBD1 as D (6 bases). The CDR3 consists of 16 residues. Per germline, CDR1 MGHDK and CDR2 SYGVNS. Trimming left V 1 base short and J 2 bases short, with 12 bases between. CDR3 coding DNA: TGTGCCAGCAGTGAATTGGGCAGGGGAGCCTACAATGAGCAGTTCTTC. Translated, it gives CASSELGRGAYNEQFF. The variable domain in full, completed from reference TRBV25-1 and TRBJ2-1, reads EADIYQTPRYLVIGTGKKITLECSQTMGHDKMYWYQQDPGMELHLIHYSYGVNSTEKGDLSSESTVSRIRTEHFPLTLESARPSHTSQYLCASSELGRGAYNEQFFGPGTRLTVL.

This clone appeared once. J is TRBJ1-5 and V is TRBV6-1; D gene ambiguous. The V gene's germline CDR1 is MNHNS and CDR2 SASEGT. The ends were cut back, 0 bases at V and 0 bases at J, with 9 bases in the middle. The CDR3 consists of 16 residues. CDR3 sequence: CASSEARDYSNQPQHF. The CDR3 DNA reads TGTGCCAGCAGTGAAGCGAGAGATTATAGCAATCAGCCCCAGCATTTT.

This clone has a single count. CDR3 loop: CASSLGHAGKRNQPQHF. For the CDR3, the DNA is TGTGCCAGCAGCTTAGGACACGCAGGGAAGCGCAATCAGCCCCAGCATTTT. The V call is TRBV7-9, the J call TRBJ1-5; a possible D gene is TRBD1 (5 bases). Trimming stripped 1 base from V and 2 bases from J, with 15 bases between. The CDR3 spans 17 residues. The germline V gene has CDR1 SEHNR and CDR2 FQNEAQ (reference sequence).

This chain joins TRBV7-8 and TRBJ2-2; D may be TRBD1 (6 bases). CDR3 length equals 15 residues. V lost 1 base to trimming and J lost 0 bases, with 6 bases between them. The V gene's germline CDR1 is SGHVS and CDR2 FQNEAQ. For the CDR3, the DNA is TGTGCCAGCAGCTTAGGGACAGCGAACACCGGGGAGCTGTTTTTT. Translating gives CASSLGTANTGELFF.